The present entry profiles one T cell receptor (beta chain) with its context. Per the study methods: How many nucleated cells were present was estimated from reference gene primer amplification. Here immunoSEQ multiplex PCR was the method, and the copy in TCRdb shows in-frame clones only, minus some. That table supplies the V and J calls and clone size; D and trimming were determined from the DNA. The repertoire consists of under 250,000 clones, with approximately 90% occurring once and the leading ten covering approximately 3.4%. This sample is drawn from a study of blood T cell repertoires in COVID-19. As for the study in general: In each case, the material was cDNA or gDNA derived from T cells, B-cell-depleted T cells, or PBMCs.

The CDR3 covers 12 residues. Trimming pared 2 bases from V and 4 bases from J, leaving 6 bases between. Germline assignment: CDR1 SGHNT and CDR2 YYREEE (reference sequence). Recruitment covered over 20 US areas and drew participants whose ages spanned about 18 to 90 years. Allocation to cohorts depended on clinical history reported by the participants. This TCR derives from a young woman in a cohort exposed to, infected with or recovered from COVID-19 (not recorded which). The sample taken for sequencing was PBMCs or T cells enriched from blood (not recorded which). This chain joins TRBV5-4 and TRBJ1-1, with D hard to call. CDR3 coding DNA: TGTGCCAGCAGCTTTTCTAGCACTGAAGCTTTCTTT. Protein sequence: CASSFSSTEAFF.